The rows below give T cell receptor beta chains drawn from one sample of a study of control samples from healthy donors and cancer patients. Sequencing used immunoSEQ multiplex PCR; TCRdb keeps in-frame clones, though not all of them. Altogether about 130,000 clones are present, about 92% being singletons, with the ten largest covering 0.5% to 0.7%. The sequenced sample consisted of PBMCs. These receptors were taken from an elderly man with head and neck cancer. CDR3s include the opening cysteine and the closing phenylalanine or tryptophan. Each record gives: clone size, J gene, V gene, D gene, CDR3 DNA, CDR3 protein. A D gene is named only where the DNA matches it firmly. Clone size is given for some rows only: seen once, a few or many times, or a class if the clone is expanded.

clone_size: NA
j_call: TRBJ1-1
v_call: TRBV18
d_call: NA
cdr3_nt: TGTGCCAGCTCACCAGGGAGGGGCACTGAAGCTTTCTTT
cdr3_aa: CASSPGRGTEAFF

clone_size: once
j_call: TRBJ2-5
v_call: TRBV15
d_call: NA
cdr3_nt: TGTGCCACCAGCAGAACTCCCCTGGGCGGCCAAGAGACCCAGTACTTC
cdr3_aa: CATSRTPLGGQETQYF

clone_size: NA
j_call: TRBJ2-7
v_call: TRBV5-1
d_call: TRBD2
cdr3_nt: TGCGCCAGCAGCCCTCTAGCGGACTACGAGCAGTACTTC
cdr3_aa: CASSPLADYEQYF

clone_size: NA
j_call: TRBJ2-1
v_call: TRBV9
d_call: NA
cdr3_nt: TGTGCCAGCAGCGTAGTTACAGGGCCAAATGAGCAGTTCTTC
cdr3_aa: CASSVVTGPNEQFF

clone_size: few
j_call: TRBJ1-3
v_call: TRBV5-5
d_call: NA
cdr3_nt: TGTGCCAGCACCCCGGCCCTTTCCGGAAACACCATATATTTT
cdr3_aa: CASTPALSGNTIYF

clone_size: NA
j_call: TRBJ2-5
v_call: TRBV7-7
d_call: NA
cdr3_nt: TGTGCCAGCAGCTTAAGGCGGACTGTACAAGAGACCCAGTACTTC
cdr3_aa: CASSLRRTVQETQYF

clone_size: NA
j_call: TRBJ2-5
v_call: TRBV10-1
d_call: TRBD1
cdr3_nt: TGCGCCAGCAGTGAGTCTGGGACAGGGCCCCAAGAGACCCAGTACTTC
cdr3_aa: CASSESGTGPQETQYF

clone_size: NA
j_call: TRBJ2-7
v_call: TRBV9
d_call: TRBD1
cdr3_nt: TGTGCCAGCAGCGTAGGAGTCCGGGACAGTATTTACGAGCAGTACTTC
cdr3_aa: CASSVGVRDSIYEQYF

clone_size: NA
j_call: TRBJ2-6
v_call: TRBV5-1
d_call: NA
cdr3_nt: TGCGCCAGCAGTTCGACCCACTCTGGGGCCAACGTCCTGACTTTC
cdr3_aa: CASSSTHSGANVLTF

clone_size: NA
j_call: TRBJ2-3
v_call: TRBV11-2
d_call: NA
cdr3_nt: TGTGCCAGCAGCTCCGTCCCTTACACAGATACGCAGTATTTT
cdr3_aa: CASSSVPYTDTQYF

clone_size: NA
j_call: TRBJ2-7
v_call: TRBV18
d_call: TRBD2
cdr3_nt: TGTGCCAGCTCACTTTCCCGAGCGGGAGGGCCAGGGGAGCAGTACTTC
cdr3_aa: CASSLSRAGGPGEQYF

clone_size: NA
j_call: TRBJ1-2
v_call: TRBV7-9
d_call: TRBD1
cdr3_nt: TGTGCCAGCAGCACCACGGACAGGGTCAACTATGGCTACACCTTC
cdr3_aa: CASSTTDRVNYGYTF

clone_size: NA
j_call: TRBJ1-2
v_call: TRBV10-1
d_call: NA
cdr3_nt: TGCGCCAGCAGTGAGTCCCCTGCGGGACGTTACACCTTC
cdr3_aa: CASSESPAGRYTF

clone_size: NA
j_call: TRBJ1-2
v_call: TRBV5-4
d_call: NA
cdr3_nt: TGTGCCAGCAGCCCCTCGGGGGCGCTGGGCTACACCTTC
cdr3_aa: CASSPSGALGYTF

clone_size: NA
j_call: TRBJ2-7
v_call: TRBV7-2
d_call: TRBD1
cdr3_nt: TGTGCCAGCAGCAAATCCCGGGGACAGGGATCCTACGAGCAGTACTTC
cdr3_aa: CASSKSRGQGSYEQYF

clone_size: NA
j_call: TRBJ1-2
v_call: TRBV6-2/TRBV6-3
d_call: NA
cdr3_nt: TGTGCCAGCAGTTACACCTCAGGGTATGGCTACACCTTC
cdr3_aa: CASSYTSGYGYTF

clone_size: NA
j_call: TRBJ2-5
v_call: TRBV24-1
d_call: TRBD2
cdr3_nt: TGTGCCACCAGTGATCCCGGTTCGGGGGGGGAGACCCAGTACTTC
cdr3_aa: CATSDPGSGGETQYF

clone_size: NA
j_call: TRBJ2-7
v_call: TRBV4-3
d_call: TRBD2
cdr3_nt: TGCGCCAGCAGCCTAGGGACTAGCGGGTCCTACGAGCAGTACTTC
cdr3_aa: CASSLGTSGSYEQYF

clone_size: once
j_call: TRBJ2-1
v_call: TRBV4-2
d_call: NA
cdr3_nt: TGTGCCAGCAGCCACGAGGGAGCGGACCTCTACAATGAGCAGTTCTTC
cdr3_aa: CASSHEGADLYNEQFF

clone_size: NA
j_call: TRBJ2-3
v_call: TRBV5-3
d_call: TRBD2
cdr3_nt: TGTGCCAGAAGCCCCACTAGCGGGGGGCCCACAGATACGCAGTATTTT
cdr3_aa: CARSPTSGGPTDTQYF

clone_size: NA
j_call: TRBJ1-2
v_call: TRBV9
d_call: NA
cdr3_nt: TGTGCCAGCAAAAAGGACAGCGGCTGGGGCTACACCTTC
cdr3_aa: CASKKDSGWGYTF

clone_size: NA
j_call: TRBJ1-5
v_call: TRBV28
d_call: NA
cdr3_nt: TGTGCCAGCAGTTTAAGGGGGGAGGGTCAGCCCCAGCATTTT
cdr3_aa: CASSLRGEGQPQHF

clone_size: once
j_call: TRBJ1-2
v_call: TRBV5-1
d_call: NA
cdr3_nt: TGCGCCAGCAGCTTGGGATCCGACAGCTATGGCTACACCTTC
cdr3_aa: CASSLGSDSYGYTF

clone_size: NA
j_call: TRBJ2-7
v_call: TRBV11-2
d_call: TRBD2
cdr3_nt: TGTGCCAGCAGCTTATCAGGTAGCGGGGCCTACGAGCAGTACTTC
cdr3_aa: CASSLSGSGAYEQYF

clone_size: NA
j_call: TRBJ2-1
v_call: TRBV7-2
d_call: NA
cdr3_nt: TGTGCCAGCAGCCCTAACTACAATGAGCAGTTCTTC
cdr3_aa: CASSPNYNEQFF

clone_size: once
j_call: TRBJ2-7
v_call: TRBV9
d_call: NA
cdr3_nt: TGTGCCAGCAGCCAAAACCCGGGCCGACAATACGAGCAGTACTTC
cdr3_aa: CASSQNPGRQYEQYF

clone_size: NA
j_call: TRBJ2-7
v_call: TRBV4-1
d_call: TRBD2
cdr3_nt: TGCGCCAGCAGCCAAGAAACTAGCGCCTCCTACGAGCAGTACTTC
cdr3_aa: CASSQETSASYEQYF

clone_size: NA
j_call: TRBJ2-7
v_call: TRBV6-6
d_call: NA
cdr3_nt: TGTGCCAGCAGTTCCCAAGGGGGATACGAGCAGTACTTC
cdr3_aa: CASSSQGGYEQYF

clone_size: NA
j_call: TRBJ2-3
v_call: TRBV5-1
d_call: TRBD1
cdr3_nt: TGCGCCAGCAGCGGCGGACAGGGTGGAGATACGCAGTATTTT
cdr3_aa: CASSGGQGGDTQYF

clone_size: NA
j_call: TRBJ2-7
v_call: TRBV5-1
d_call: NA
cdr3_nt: TGCGCCAGCAGCTTGGGTTGGGGAGGAAAAGAGCAGTACTTC
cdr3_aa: CASSLGWGGKEQYF

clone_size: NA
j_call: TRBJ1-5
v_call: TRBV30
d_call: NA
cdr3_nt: TGTGCCTGGAGTGTAGGGCGCAGGGATAACCAGCCCCAGCATTTT
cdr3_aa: CAWSVGRRDNQPQHF

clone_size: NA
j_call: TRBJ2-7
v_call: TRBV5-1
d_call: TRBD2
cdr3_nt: TGCGCCAGCAGCTTGGGGACTAGCGCACACTACGAGCAGTACTTC
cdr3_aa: CASSLGTSAHYEQYF

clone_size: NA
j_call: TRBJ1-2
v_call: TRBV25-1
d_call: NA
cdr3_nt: TGTGCCAGCAGCGGCGGGCCTCCTTATGGCTACACCTTC
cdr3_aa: CASSGGPPYGYTF

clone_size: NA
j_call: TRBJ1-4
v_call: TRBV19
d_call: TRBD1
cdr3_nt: TGTGCCAGTAGTTACGGGACAGGAGGGGATGAAAAACTGTTTTTT
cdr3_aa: CASSYGTGGDEKLFF

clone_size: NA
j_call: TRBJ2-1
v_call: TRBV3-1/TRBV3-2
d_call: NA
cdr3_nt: TGTGCCAGCAGCCCCCTCCCGCCTGAAATCTTC
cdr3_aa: CASSPLPPEIF